The rows below give T cell receptor beta chains drawn from one sample of a study of cytotoxic CD8 clonotypes in ibrutinib-treated CLL. Assay used: immunoSEQ multiplex PCR; TCRdb lists only in-frame clones, some missing. The table shows under 300,000 clones, with around 69% occurring only once. The sample consisted of PBMCs, taken at disease progression, from a patient treated with ibrutinib. These TCRs come from a human donor with chronic lymphocytic leukemia. Both conserved end residues are trimmed from each CDR3. Fields, in order: clone size, V gene, CDR3 protein. Clone size is shown for a subset of rows, as once, few, many or a class of expanded clone.

abundance: NA
v_gene: TRBV7-8
CDR3aa: ASSLVRPVGRYEQY

abundance: NA
v_gene: TRBV4-1
CDR3aa: ASSLGQGSDTQY

abundance: NA
v_gene: TRBV29-1
CDR3aa: SVVDYEQY

abundance: few
v_gene: TRBV14
CDR3aa: ASSQSRTGMRGEQF

abundance: NA
v_gene: TRBV11-2
CDR3aa: ASSRKYQETQY

abundance: NA
v_gene: TRBV5-1
CDR3aa: ASSPEPQSLGNQPQH

abundance: few
v_gene: TRBV6-1
CDR3aa: ASSVGGTGELF

abundance: NA
v_gene: TRBV7-2
CDR3aa: ASSLTPPYEQY

abundance: few
v_gene: TRBV6-4
CDR3aa: ASSVSSNTGELF

abundance: few
v_gene: TRBV6-4
CDR3aa: ASSDGHEQY

abundance: NA
v_gene: TRBV4-1
CDR3aa: ASSQVPPITEYEQY

abundance: NA
v_gene: TRBV5-4
CDR3aa: ASSGTGAQETQY

abundance: NA
v_gene: TRBV27
CDR3aa: ASSPWTSGTGELF

abundance: NA
v_gene: TRBV5-6
CDR3aa: ASSLGPGLIYGYT

abundance: NA
v_gene: TRBV7-2
CDR3aa: ASSFGQGTDTQY

abundance: NA
v_gene: TRBV2
CDR3aa: ASRVTATNEKLF

abundance: NA
v_gene: TRBV9
CDR3aa: ASSPQGLMVEQY

abundance: NA
v_gene: TRBV27
CDR3aa: ASSLGQGAAQY

abundance: NA
v_gene: TRBV19
CDR3aa: ATRRAGEKLF

abundance: NA
v_gene: TRBV7-6
CDR3aa: ASSSRLAGDYEQY

abundance: NA
v_gene: TRBV12-5
CDR3aa: ASGRRTPSYNEQF

abundance: NA
v_gene: TRBV2
CDR3aa: ASSQGQETQY

abundance: NA
v_gene: TRBV29-1
CDR3aa: SVTTGGTNTEAF

abundance: few
v_gene: TRBV29-1
CDR3aa: SVATGTGELF

abundance: few
v_gene: TRBV6-1
CDR3aa: ASRIRVGEQF

abundance: NA
v_gene: TRBV13
CDR3aa: ASTDPGVGGSTDTQY

abundance: NA
v_gene: TRBV27
CDR3aa: ASKRLGDSGELF

abundance: NA
v_gene: TRBV7-9
CDR3aa: ASSSTPGQGADTQY

abundance: NA
v_gene: TRBV6-5
CDR3aa: ASSYYGGEQY

abundance: NA
v_gene: TRBV18
CDR3aa: ASSETLNTEAF

abundance: NA
v_gene: TRBV29-1
CDR3aa: SEVVAGYNEQF

abundance: NA
v_gene: TRBV6-5
CDR3aa: ASSYRANTGELF

abundance: NA
v_gene: TRBV9
CDR3aa: ASSVGASGSTDTQY

abundance: NA
v_gene: TRBV5-1
CDR3aa: ASSFSGTSETQY

abundance: NA
v_gene: TRBV27
CDR3aa: ASSLGQNTGELF

abundance: NA
v_gene: TRBV2
CDR3aa: ASSVAGGRTDTQY

abundance: once
v_gene: TRBV7-2
CDR3aa: ASSFGGGQETQY

abundance: NA
v_gene: TRBV5-4
CDR3aa: ASSFLSKGYT

abundance: NA
v_gene: TRBV11-1
CDR3aa: ASSHSGRETQETQY

abundance: NA
v_gene: TRBV6-5
CDR3aa: ASSTGLNSPLH

abundance: NA
v_gene: TRBV28
CDR3aa: ASSLSGTSSYEQY

abundance: NA
v_gene: TRBV28
CDR3aa: ASSRDRVRQETQY

abundance: once
v_gene: TRBV4-1
CDR3aa: ASSQEMREDGYT

abundance: few
v_gene: TRBV6-5
CDR3aa: ASSRRLGSYEQY

abundance: NA
v_gene: TRBV25-1
CDR3aa: ASSQPGLAGTGELF

abundance: NA
v_gene: TRBV11-3
CDR3aa: ASSLRVEETQY

abundance: NA
v_gene: TRBV7-6
CDR3aa: ASSPEWVSTAGVSYEQY

abundance: once
v_gene: TRBV5-1
CDR3aa: ASSLDNPNQPQH

abundance: NA
v_gene: TRBV27
CDR3aa: ASRVSASGGAGEETQY

abundance: NA
v_gene: TRBV2
CDR3aa: ASSEATRKDHQPQH

abundance: NA
v_gene: TRBV10-2
CDR3aa: ASSDLDGGKGYEQY

abundance: NA
v_gene: TRBV7-9
CDR3aa: ASSLGRREVAKNIQY

abundance: NA
v_gene: TRBV6-1
CDR3aa: ASKELQGADTQY

abundance: NA
v_gene: TRBV27
CDR3aa: DLLPRGEKLF